This T cell receptor (beta chain) was sequenced during a study of cytomegalovirus exposure and HLA in healthy donors. For this clone: Its target is not known.

PCR amplification relied on 60 Vbeta primers (plus 13 Jbeta primers). The table came from immunoSEQ multiplex PCR; TCRdb's copy has only in-frame clones and leaves some out. The sample lists 100,000 to 150,000 clones, 70% to 85% seen once, with about 3.3% in the top ten. The CDR3 has 13 residues. Germline assignment: CDR1 MDHEN and CDR2 SYDVKM. The ends lost 6 bases at V and 9 bases at J; junction bases unmatched: 6. Study results and caveats: As a later analysis showed, a missense DCLRE1C variant was linked to trimming of TCR beta V- and J-genes. A list of 150 or so TCR beta chains associated with cytomegalovirus was given.

This rearrangement joins TRBV28 to TRBJ2-1; 9 nucleotides line up with TRBD1. This clonotype originated in a woman aged 50 to 60 in good health and CMV-seronegative. The material sequenced was PBMCs. CDR3 DNA sequence: TGTGCCAGCAGGGGACAGGGCATAGGTGAGCAGTTCTTC. Amino acid sequence: CASRGQGIGEQFF. The full variable domain, completed using reference TRBV28 and TRBJ2-1, is DVKVTQSSRYLVKRTGEKVFLECVQDMDHENMFWYRQDPGLGLRLIYFSYDVKMKEKGDIPEGYSVSREKKERFSLILESASTNQTSMYLCASRGQGIGEQFFGPGTRLTVL.